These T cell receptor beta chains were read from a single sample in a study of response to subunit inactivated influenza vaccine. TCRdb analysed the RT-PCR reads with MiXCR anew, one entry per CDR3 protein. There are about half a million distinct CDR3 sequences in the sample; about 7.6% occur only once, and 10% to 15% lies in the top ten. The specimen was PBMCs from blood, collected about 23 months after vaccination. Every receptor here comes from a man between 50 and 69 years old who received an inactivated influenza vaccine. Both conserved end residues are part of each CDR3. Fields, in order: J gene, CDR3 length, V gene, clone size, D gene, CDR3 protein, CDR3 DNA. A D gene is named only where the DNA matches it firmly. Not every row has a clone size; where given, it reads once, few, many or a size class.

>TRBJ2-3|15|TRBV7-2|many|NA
CASSLLGPSTDTQYF
TGTGCCAGCAGCTTACTTGGCCCTAGCACAGATACGCAGTATTTT
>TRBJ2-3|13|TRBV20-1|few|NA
CSAWAYTTDTQYF
TGCAGTGCTTGGGCCTATACCACAGATACGCAGTATTTT
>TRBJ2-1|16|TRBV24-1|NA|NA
CATSNLQGTSYNEQFF
TGTGCCACCAGTAATTTGCAGGGTACGTCCTACAATGAGCAGTTCTTC
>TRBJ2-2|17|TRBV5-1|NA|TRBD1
CASSSGTGNRNTGELFF
TGCGCCAGCAGCTCAGGGACAGGGAACCGGAACACCGGGGAGCTGTTTTTT
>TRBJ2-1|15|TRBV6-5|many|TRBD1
CASSLTGTGYNEQFF
TGTGCCAGCAGCTTAACCGGGACAGGGTACAATGAGCAGTTCTTC
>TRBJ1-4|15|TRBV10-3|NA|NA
CAISESPGTNEKLFF
TGTGCCATCAGTGAGTCCCCCGGGACAAATGAAAAACTGTTTTTT
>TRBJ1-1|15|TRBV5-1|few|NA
CASSPQARGHAEAFF
TGCGCCAGCAGCCCCCAGGCAAGAGGTCACGCTGAAGCTTTCTTT
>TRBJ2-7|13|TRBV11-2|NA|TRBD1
CASRPHRGSEQYF
TGTGCCAGCAGACCCCACAGGGGGAGCGAGCAGTACTTC
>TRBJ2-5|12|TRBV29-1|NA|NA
CSVDYFGETQYF
TGCAGCGTTGATTATTTTGGGGAGACCCAGTACTTC
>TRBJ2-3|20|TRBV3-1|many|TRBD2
CASSLLFTGTSGRTTDTQYF
TGTGCCAGCAGCCTCCTCTTTACCGGGACTAGCGGGAGAACGACAGATACGCAGTATTTT
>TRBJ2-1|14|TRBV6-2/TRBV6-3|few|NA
CASSYPGTNDEQFF
TGTGCCAGCAGTTACCCCGGGACCAACGATGAGCAGTTCTTC